These T cell receptor beta chains were read from a single sample in a study of T cells expressing NK-cell markers. TCRdb reprocessed the 5' RACE reads, with one entry per CDR3 protein and no DNA. Its clone listing holds 300,000 to 500,000 distinct CDR3 sequences. The sequencing input was blood T cells: a sorted CD56 or NKG2C T cell subset, CD4+ or CD8+ T cells, or bulk PBMC T cells (not recorded which). These TCRs come from a woman in her forties or fifties in good health. Each CDR3 is given with its conserved first and last residue.

TRBJ2-3 TRBV10-3 CAISVGQGSDTQYF
TRBJ1-4 TRBV28 CASRRAGTALATNEKLFF
TRBJ2-1 TRBV12-3/TRBV12-4 CASSPSWSEQFF
TRBJ1-3 TRBV12-3/TRBV12-4 CASSEVGNTIYF
TRBJ1-1 TRBV7-3 CASSPKRAAEAFF
TRBJ2-7 TRBV5-1 CASSLQQGFFVEQYF
TRBJ1-5 TRBV20-1 CSARDRIGSPQHF
TRBJ2-1 TRBV20-1 CSARSPYRVAYNEQFF
TRBJ1-2 TRBV29-1 CSVESGLGYTF
TRBJ1-2 TRBV12-3/TRBV12-4 CASSYATGYTF
TRBJ1-5 TRBV20-1 CSARDLTGGRNQPQHF
TRBJ2-2 TRBV12-3/TRBV12-4 CASSHLLAGPFTGTGELFF
TRBJ2-2 TRBV13 CASIGDERPGELFF
TRBJ2-1 TRBV7-2 CASSLAGRSSSSYNEQFF
TRBJ2-6 TRBV3-1 CASSPEDTDSGANVLTF
TRBJ2-5 TRBV5-6 CASSSPFRAGPMETQYF
TRBJ2-1 TRBV24-1 CATSDRTFLYNEQFF
TRBJ2-7 TRBV5-1 CASSLDGGGTSYEQYF
TRBJ2-5 TRBV12-3/TRBV12-4 CASSSGGNHKTQYF
TRBJ1-1 TRBV30 CATQGNRATEAFF
TRBJ2-2 TRBV9 CASSVEGGRRYTGELFF
TRBJ2-2 TRBV7-2 CASSFLSGRAAGELFF
TRBJ2-5 TRBV27 CASSPRTGPQYF
TRBJ2-5 TRBV12-3/TRBV12-4 CASSFSSGQETQYF
TRBJ2-1 TRBV5-6 CASSLSRTVTYNEQFF
TRBJ1-3 TRBV10-3 CATNPGTHSGNTIYF
TRBJ2-7 TRBV28 CASSPQGRSYEQYF
TRBJ2-7 TRBV9 CASTPGGRTSYEQYF
TRBJ2-3 TRBV5-1 CASSSHTDTQYF
TRBJ2-5 TRBV29-1 CSVEDPGNQETQYF
TRBJ1-5 TRBV20-1 CSVGQGVSNQPQHF
TRBJ1-2 TRBV15 CATSRVPREHGYTF
TRBJ2-3 TRBV7-9 CASSSKLAGVEDTQYF
TRBJ2-7 TRBV20-1 CSARDQQAVTYEQYF
TRBJ2-7 TRBV6-5 CASSWDRSYEQYF